This is a list of T cell receptor beta chains from one sample in a study of blood T cells in healthy people across ages. Via MiXCR, TCRdb re-called the 5' RACE reads, giving one row per CDR3 protein. The sample shows 750,000 to 950,000 distinct CDR3 sequences, around half of them seen only once. The specimen was blood. Every receptor here comes from a man older than 75 in good health. The CDR3 runs from the conserved cysteine through the conserved F or W. Each record gives: J gene, V gene, D gene, clone size, CDR3 protein. A D gene is named only where the DNA matches it firmly. For some rows the clone size is stated as once, few or many, or as a class when expanded; others skip it.

TRBJ2-7 TRBV20-1 TRBD2 . CSAGGASYEQYF
TRBJ1-4 TRBV7-2 . . CASSFRVYEKLFF
TRBJ2-2 TRBV4-2 . once CASSQDARAANTGELFF
TRBJ2-6 TRBV5-8 TRBD2 . CASSRLGGVGGANVLTF
TRBJ2-7 TRBV20-1 TRBD2 . CSARLAGVRYEQYF
TRBJ2-1 TRBV12-3/TRBV12-4 . . CASSFSQYNEQFF
TRBJ2-2 TRBV7-2 . . CASSPFGTAPNTGELFF
TRBJ2-5 TRBV24-1 . . CATSKREETQYF
. TRBV9 . . CASSDPPGRSETQYF
. TRBV2 . . CASSRSDVSSYEQYF
TRBJ2-2 TRBV6-5 TRBD2 . CASSPSGRVDGELFF
TRBJ2-1 TRBV2 TRBD1 . CASYNPGQGAYNEQFF
TRBJ2-1 TRBV11-3 . few CASSRTGLPSEQFF
TRBJ2-1 TRBV3-1 TRBD2 few CASSQDIAGVTYNEQFF
TRBJ1-2 TRBV11-2 . few CASRGISGPSYGYTF
TRBJ2-7 TRBV29-1 . . CSVSEGKLPQYF
TRBJ1-1 TRBV20-1 TRBD1 . CSALPLQGQGANTEAFF
TRBJ1-1 TRBV29-1 . . CSVTENTEAFF
TRBJ2-7 TRBV3-1 . . CASSQRTYEQYF
TRBJ2-5 TRBV15 . many CATSSMAGETQYF
TRBJ2-1 TRBV20-1 TRBD2 . CSAYATSGNRNEQFF
TRBJ2-7 TRBV2 TRBD1 . CASSEQGVIGSEQYF
TRBJ2-7 TRBV7-3 . . CASSPSRTTNTYEQYF
TRBJ2-3 TRBV11-2 TRBD2 . CASSATSGRDRYAYF
TRBJ2-1 TRBV20-1 TRBD2 many CSATRLAGPNEQFF
TRBJ2-3 TRBV11-1 TRBD1 . CASSLWTGWDTQYF
TRBJ1-2 TRBV6-6 TRBD1 . CASSTRQGLNYGYTF
TRBJ2-7 TRBV20-1 TRBD2 many CSASLAGGPYEQYF
TRBJ2-4 TRBV2 TRBD1 . CASIPTGPGFSKNIQYF
TRBJ2-1 TRBV21-1 . . CASSSSGVGPGSNEQYF
TRBJ2-3 TRBV10-3 TRBD2 . CAISDASGDTQYF
TRBJ2-3 TRBV12-3/TRBV12-4 TRBD2 few CASSWTSGPTDTQYF
TRBJ1-2 TRBV29-1 . . CSVEHRGSKYGYTF
TRBJ2-5 TRBV28 TRBD2 few CASSSRGGLDETQYF
TRBJ2-3 TRBV20-1 TRBD2 . CSAREGPGGTADTQYF
TRBJ2-5 TRBV12-3/TRBV12-4 . many CASSLKGETQYF
TRBJ2-6 TRBV19 TRBD2 . CASTSGSSGANVLTF
TRBJ1-4 TRBV12-3/TRBV12-4 . . CASSLRGPRTNEKLFF
TRBJ1-5 TRBV5-1 . . CASSLDAAGQPQHF
TRBJ2-1 TRBV6-5 TRBD1 . CASSYQFGTGSPYNEQFF
TRBJ2-7 TRBV9 . . CASSVDSGASELYEQYF
. TRBV5-1 . . CASSFPTVDYEQYF
TRBJ2-7 TRBV7-3 TRBD1 few CASSALGQAGGEQYF
TRBJ1-5 TRBV7-9 TRBD1 . CASSQEGANQPQHF
TRBJ2-1 TRBV7-2 TRBD1 . CASSETGAYNEQFF
TRBJ2-3 TRBV6-5 . few CASTNPGTDTQYF
TRBJ1-1 TRBV20-1 . . CSAEGGWETEAFF
TRBJ1-2 TRBV7-9 . . CASSLVSGANYGYTF
TRBJ2-3 TRBV7-2 TRBD2 . CASSPQAGGPTDTQYF
TRBJ1-5 TRBV7-9 . . CASSLAAGARGNQPQHF
TRBJ2-3 TRBV5-1 TRBD2 . CASSSGGTSVTDTQYF
TRBJ2-1 TRBV12-3/TRBV12-4 . few CASSSLRASAYNEQFF
TRBJ1-4 TRBV18 . . CASSPGTSYEKPFF
TRBJ2-4 TRBV3-1 TRBD2 . CASSQATSGSPKNIQYF
. TRBV9 . . CASSGTDGKYNEQYF
TRBJ2-1 TRBV7-2 . . CATLSRSSYNEQFF
TRBJ2-6 TRBV10-3 . . CAAGQGAGANVLTF